The 13 T cell receptor beta chains below were found in one sample sequenced in a study of T cell repertoires in cytomegalovirus infection. TCRdb processed the reads anew with MiXCR; each CDR3 protein has one entry. The sample shows more than 200,000 distinct CDR3 sequences, 8% to 9.5% of them seen only once. Sample: PBMCs. The receptors come from a human donor in good health (CMV status not recorded). Some clones in this sample may be carry-over from other donors' samples.

V usage is TRBV4-3 and J usage is TRBJ2-1, with D tentatively TRBD1 or TRBD2 (6 bases each). Trimming removed 0 bases at V and 0 bases at J, with 15 bases between. CDR3 length: 18 amino acids. Germline V gene lookup returns CDR1 LGHNA and CDR2 YSLEER. CDR3 sequence reads: CASSQDGVADSSYNEQFF. CDR3 nucleotides: TGCGCCAGCAGCCAAGATGGGGTAGCGGACAGCTCCTACAATGAGCAGTTCTTC.

This clonotype was seen at least ten times. The J gene is TRBJ1-6, the V gene TRBV28; no reliable D call. V lost 3 bases to trimming and J lost 0 bases, with 9 bases between them. Per germline, CDR1 MDHEN and CDR2 SYDVKM. The CDR3 length is 16 residues. For the CDR3, the DNA is TGTGCCAGCAGTTTGGTCCTGAGCTCCTATAATTCACCCCTCCACTTT. It codes for CASSLVLSSYNSPLHF.

Concerning this clonotype itself: This may stem from a read error, because a much larger clone lies one nucleotide away. The chain is built from TRBV5-4 and TRBJ2-3; D perhaps matches TRBD2 (6 bases). The V gene lost 2 bases and the J gene lost 0 bases, with 16 bases spanning the gap. The CDR3 length is 17 residues. Germline V gives CDR1 SGHNT, CDR2 YYREEE (reference sequence). CDR3 amino acids: CASSFPEGGSSTDTQYF. In DNA form, the CDR3 reads TGTGCCAGCAGCTTCCCCGAGGGAGGTAGTAGCACAGATACGCAGTATTTT.

This clonotype was recorded at least ten times. The chain has TRBV14 and TRBJ2-2; D is unresolved. V lost 2 bases, J lost 3 bases, and 7 bases lay in between. CDR1 and CDR2 from the germline V gene are SGHDN and FVKESK. This CDR3 region has 14 residues. In nucleotides, the CDR3 is TGTGCCAGCAGCCAATGGTTGGACACCGGGGAGCTGTTTTTT. Its protein product is CASSQWLDTGELFF.

A few counts support this clonotype. The chain has TRBV9 and TRBJ2-1, with TRBD2 as a possible D gene (7 bases). Trimming took 4 bases from V and 9 from J, leaving 20 bases between them. The CDR3 is made up of 15 amino acids. CDR1 is SGDLS and CDR2 is YYNGEE in the germline V gene. This CDR3 is CASSPLEGGLGEQFF. CDR3 bases: TGTGCCAGCAGCCCCCTGGAGGGGGGGCTGGGTGAGCAGTTCTTC.

This clonotype was observed a few times. This sequence joins TRBV7-6 and TRBJ2-7; D may correspond to TRBD1 or TRBD2 (5 bases each). From germline, CDR1 is SGHVS and CDR2 FNYEAQ. V lost 8 bases and J 4 bases, leaving 12 bases between the germline ends. CDR3 length: 12 residues. This CDR3 reads CASQTEGYEQYF. The CDR3 coding sequence is TGTGCCAGCCAGACAGAGGGATACGAGCAGTACTTC.

This clonotype was detected many times. V gene TRBV7-9 combines with J gene TRBJ2-5, with D possibly TRBD1 on 6 matching bases. CDR1 and CDR2 (germline): SEHNR, FQNEAQ (reference sequence). Trimming pared 8 bases from V and 5 bases from J, leaving 12 bases between. This CDR3 contains 12 residues. Here the CDR3 DNA reads TGTGCCAGCGTTGACAGGCGGGAGACCCAGTACTTC. This codes for CASVDRRETQYF.

This clonotype appeared many times. This chain uses TRBV7-2 with TRBJ2-7; 10 bases agree with TRBD2. The J segment lost 3 bases and the V segment lost 3 bases, leaving 5 bases of the junction unmatched. Germline CDR1 and CDR2: SGHTA and FQGNSA. This CDR3 comprises 15 residues. For the CDR3, the DNA is TGTGCCAGCAGCTTTAATAGCGGGGGGAACTACGAGCAGTACTTC. Translating gives CASSFNSGGNYEQYF.

This chain uses TRBV5-4 with TRBJ2-5, with no clear D. Between the trimmed V and J ends, which lost 0 bases and 4 bases, there was a span of 13 bases. Per the germline V gene, CDR1 is SGHNT and CDR2 is YYREEE (reference sequence). There are 15 residues in the CDR3. In DNA, the CDR3 is TGTGCCAGCAGCTTGGGTTCGGGCGTGGGAGAGACCCAGTACTTC. Protein: CASSLGSGVGETQYF.

This clonotype came up many times. This chain joins TRBV15 and TRBJ2-7; tentatively, D is TRBD1 (5 bases). The CDR3 sequence is 15 residues long. V was cut by 0 bases and J by 0 bases, with 9 bases left in between. Germline values: CDR1 LNHNV, CDR2 YYDKDF (reference sequence). CDR3 DNA: TGTGCCACCAGCAGAGATGGGGCTAGCTCCTACGAGCAGTACTTC. Protein product: CATSRDGASSYEQYF.

This chain links TRBV3-1 with TRBJ1-4; a possible D gene is TRBD1 (5 bases). CDR1 and CDR2 from the germline V gene are LGHDT and YNNKEL (reference sequence). This CDR3 has 14 residues. Trimming took off 2 bases at V and 8 bases at J, with 12 bases between the two ends. CDR3 bases: TGTGCCAGCAGCCAAACGGTCAGGGTGGAAAAACTGTTTTTT. It translates to CASSQTVRVEKLFF. The whole variable domain, remainder taken from reference TRBV3-1 and TRBJ1-4, is DTAVSQTPKYLVTQMGNDKSIKCEQNLGHDTMYWYKQDSKKFLKIMFSYNNKELIINETVPNRFSPKSPDKAHLNLHINSLELGDSAVYFCASSQTVRVEKLFFGSGTQLSVL.

This clonotype was seen repeatedly, ten times or more. This chain's CDR3 is CASSQVVANQETQYF. The CDR3 nucleotides read TGCGCCAGCAGCCAAGTCGTGGCAAATCAAGAGACCCAGTACTTC. This chain uses TRBV4-3 with TRBJ2-5; unclear D gene. This CDR3 has 15 amino acids. Germline V gene sequence: CDR1 LGHNA, CDR2 YSLEER. Trimming took 1 base from V and 2 from J, leaving 11 bases between them.

This clonotype was detected only a few times. This CDR3 reads CASSFTTARYEQYF. The CDR3 DNA reads as TGTGCCAGCAGCTTTACTACCGCTCGGTACGAGCAGTACTTC. V is TRBV7-2 and J is TRBJ2-7, with D unclear. V was shortened by 3 bases and J by 4 bases, with 13 bases between the two germline ends. The CDR3 has 14 residues. Per germline, CDR1 SGHTA and CDR2 FQGNSA.